The rows below give T cell receptor beta chains drawn from one sample of a study of OX40 agonist ivuxolimab in advanced cancers. Using immunoSEQ multiplex PCR, the repertoire was profiled, and TCRdb retains in-frame clones only, with some absent. The profile shows about 68,000 clones, roughly nine tenths of them singletons. Sequenced material: CD4+ or CD8+ T cells sorted from blood, taken in a trial of the OX40 agonist ivuxolimab. The receptor set was obtained from an adult with an advanced solid tumor such as melanoma, head and neck, liver or kidney cancer. Each CDR3 is given with its conserved first and last residue. The D gene is left open where the match is weak. Rows give clone size only sometimes, using once, few, many, or a class for an expanded clone.

TRBD2	TRBV5-1	TRBJ2-3	.	CASRPIAGDSADTQYF	TGCGCCAGCAGACCGATAGCGGGAGATTCTGCAGATACGCAGTATTTT
.	TRBV11-3	TRBJ2-3	.	CASSPERTDTQYF	TGTGCCAGCAGCCCCGAGCGCACAGATACGCAGTATTTT
.	TRBV5-1	TRBJ2-7	.	CASSLEQDPYEQYF	TGCGCCAGCAGCTTAGAACAGGATCCTTACGAGCAGTACTTC
.	TRBV7-9	TRBJ2-1	.	CASSRYEGYGEQFF	TGTGCCAGCAGCCGCTATGAGGGGTATGGTGAGCAGTTCTTC
.	TRBV5-6	TRBJ2-1	once	CASSQGGEGEQFF	TGTGCCAGCAGTCAGGGGGGCGAAGGTGAGCAGTTCTTC
.	TRBV6-1	TRBJ1-6	.	CASSVLAAFGGPPLHF	TGTGCCAGCAGTGTGTTGGCAGCCTTTGGGGGTCCACCCCTCCACTTT
TRBD2	TRBV5-1	TRBJ2-1	.	CASSLDPSGSRKSYNEQFF	TGCGCCAGCAGCTTGGACCCTAGCGGGTCAAGGAAATCCTACAATGAGCAGTTCTTC
.	TRBV2	TRBJ1-1	.	CASTRGMNTEAFF	TGTGCCAGCACGAGGGGCATGAACACTGAAGCTTTCTTT
TRBD2	TRBV7-6	TRBJ2-7	few	CASSLVPSGLYEQYF	TGTGCCAGCAGCTTAGTGCCTAGCGGGCTGTACGAGCAGTACTTC
TRBD1	TRBV18	TRBJ1-2	few	CASSPLQGIWDGYTF	TGTGCCAGCTCACCATTACAGGGGATTTGGGATGGCTACACCTTC
.	TRBV28	TRBJ1-5	.	CASSFRNSNQPQHF	TGTGCCAGCAGTTTCAGGAATAGCAATCAGCCCCAGCATTTT
.	TRBV7-6	TRBJ2-5	.	CASSSGLLQETQYF	TGTGCCAGCAGCTCGGGACTCCTCCAAGAGACCCAGTACTTC
.	TRBV11-2	TRBJ1-2	.	CASSLIPRWGYGYTF	TGTGCCAGCAGCTTGATCCCCCGGTGGGGCTATGGCTACACCTTC
.	TRBV15	TRBJ1-2	once	CATSRDGLLLGGYTF	TGTGCCACCAGCAGAGATGGCCTCCTTCTGGGGGGCTACACCTTC
TRBD1	TRBV12-5	TRBJ2-2	.	CASGTTGAYDAGELFF	TGTGCTAGTGGAACCACAGGGGCATACGACGCCGGGGAGCTGTTTTTT
TRBD1	TRBV7-8	TRBJ2-1	.	CASSLEITGGLHNEQFF	TGTGCCAGCAGCTTGGAGATTACAGGGGGCTTACACAATGAGCAGTTCTTC
.	TRBV9	TRBJ2-3	.	CASSVVPQHTDTQYF	TGTGCCAGCAGCGTAGTCCCTCAACACACAGATACGCAGTATTTT
TRBD1	TRBV7-9	TRBJ2-7	.	CASSSTGTGIHEQYF	TGTGCCAGCAGCTCCACCGGGACAGGGATCCACGAGCAGTACTTC
.	TRBV19	TRBJ1-5	once	CASNPLGGGVVQPQHF	TGTGCCAGTAATCCCCTGGGGGGAGGGGTCGTACAGCCCCAGCATTTT
.	TRBV4-1	TRBJ1-5	.	CASSQVWEGFGNQPQHF	TGCGCCAGCAGCCAAGTCTGGGAGGGTTTTGGCAATCAGCCCCAGCATTTT
.	TRBV15	TRBJ2-5	few	CATSRGGGDSETQYF	TGTGCCACCAGCAGAGGTGGCGGGGACTCGGAGACCCAGTACTTC
TRBD2	TRBV18	TRBJ2-7	.	CASSPAGGPQSEQYF	TGTGCCAGCTCACCAGCGGGAGGGCCTCAAAGCGAGCAGTACTTC
TRBD1	TRBV5-1	TRBJ1-1	.	CASSFWTGPLNTEAFF	TGCGCCAGCAGCTTCTGGACAGGGCCCTTGAACACTGAAGCTTTCTTT
.	TRBV6-1	TRBJ1-2	.	CATGGQATNYGYTF	TGTGCCACCGGAGGGCAGGCGACTAACTATGGCTACACCTTC
TRBD2	TRBV29-1	TRBJ2-3	.	CSVGYGGGADTQYF	TGCAGCGTTGGATATGGGGGAGGGGCAGATACGCAGTATTTT
.	TRBV7-9	TRBJ1-1	.	CASSLDISLSTEAFF	TGTGCCAGCAGCTTAGATATTTCGTTGTCCACTGAAGCTTTCTTT